The entry below gives a single T cell receptor beta chain sequence along with its context. Here immunoSEQ multiplex PCR was the method, and the copy in TCRdb shows in-frame clones only, minus some. Here the sample spans 1.5 million to 2.5 million clones, roughly 95% being singletons. This record comes from a study of shared clonotypes between healthy human individuals. About the study: Serving as donors were two women and a few men, whose ages spanned 18 to 49.

Naive CD8 cells lacked CD45RO and underwent positive selection for CCR7, leaving out terminally differentiated effector memory CD45RA+ cells. The V and J ends lost 3 bases and 7 bases, in that order; junction bases with no gene match: 11. Germline values: CDR1 LNHDA, CDR2 SQIVND (reference sequence). CDR3 length: 16 amino acids. The clonotype was recovered from a man aged 18 to 35 in good health. What was sequenced was naive CD8+ T cells sorted from blood. The chain couples TRBV19 to TRBJ2-1; 8 bases are shared with TRBD2. This CDR3 is CASSIGGLEVVNEQFF. The DNA for the CDR3 is TGTGCCAGTAGTATCGGGGGACTAGAAGTGGTGAATGAGCAGTTCTTC.